The entry below gives a single TCR beta chain sequence along with its context. These data originate in a study of blood T cell repertoires in COVID-19. Whole-study context: The origin of the acute and convalescent COVID-19 samples was the United States, Italy and Spain. PBMCs, B-cell-depleted T cells, or T cells provided the cDNA or gDNA that made up the material.

The authors' processing: Reference gene primer amplification in the assay estimated nucleated cell counts. The table came from immunoSEQ multiplex PCR; TCRdb's copy has only in-frame clones and leaves some out. The V and J calls and clone size were taken over from that table, and D and trimming were inferred from the DNA. The sample lists under 80,000 clones, approximately 80% occurring once. The source is a human donor in a cohort sampled during active COVID-19. Sample: peripheral blood.

The chain's CDR3 is CASSGQATYGYTF. The CDR3 DNA is TGTGCCAGTAGTGGACAGGCGACTTATGGCTACACCTTC. The chain carries TRBV19 and TRBJ1-2; 7 nucleotides line up with TRBD1. This CDR3 has 13 residues. Germline V CDR1 and CDR2: LNHDA, SQIVND (reference sequence). V shed 5 bases and J 5 bases; nucleotides not matched to a gene: 5.